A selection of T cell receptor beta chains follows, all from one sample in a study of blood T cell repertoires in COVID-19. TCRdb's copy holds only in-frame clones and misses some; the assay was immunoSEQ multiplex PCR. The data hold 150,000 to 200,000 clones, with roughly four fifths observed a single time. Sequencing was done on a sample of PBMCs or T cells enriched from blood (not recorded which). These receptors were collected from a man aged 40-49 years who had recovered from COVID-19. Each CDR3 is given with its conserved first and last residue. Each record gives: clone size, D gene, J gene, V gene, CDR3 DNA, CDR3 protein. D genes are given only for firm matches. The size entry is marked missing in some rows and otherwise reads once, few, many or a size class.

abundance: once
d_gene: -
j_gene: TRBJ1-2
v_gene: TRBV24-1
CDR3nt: TGTGCCACCAGTGAGGCGAGCGTCTATGGCTACACCTTC
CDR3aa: CATSEASVYGYTF

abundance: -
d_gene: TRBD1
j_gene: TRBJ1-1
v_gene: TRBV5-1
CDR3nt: TGCGCCAGCAGCTACAAGGGACAGGGAGAAACTGAAGCTTTCTTT
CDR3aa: CASSYKGQGETEAFF

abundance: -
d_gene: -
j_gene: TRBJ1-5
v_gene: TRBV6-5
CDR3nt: TGTGCCAGCAGTTTCGGGGAATCTCAGCCCCAGCATTTT
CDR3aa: CASSFGESQPQHF

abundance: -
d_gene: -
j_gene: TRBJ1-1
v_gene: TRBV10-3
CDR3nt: TGTGCCATCAGTGAAAACAATCCCGAGAACACTGAAGCTTTCTTT
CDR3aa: CAISENNPENTEAFF

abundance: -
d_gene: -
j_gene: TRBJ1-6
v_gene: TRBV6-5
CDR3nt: TGTGCCAGCAGTTACACGGATCGTGGGCTTCCCCTCCACTTT
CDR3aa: CASSYTDRGLPLHF

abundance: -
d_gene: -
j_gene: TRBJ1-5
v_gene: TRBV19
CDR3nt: TGTGCCAGTAGTATAGTTTGGACAGCTGACAATCAGCCCCAGCATTTT
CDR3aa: CASSIVWTADNQPQHF

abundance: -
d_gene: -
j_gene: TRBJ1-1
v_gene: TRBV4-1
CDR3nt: TGCGCCAGCAGCTTCCAGGGCTGGGGAACTGAAGCTTTCTTT
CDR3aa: CASSFQGWGTEAFF

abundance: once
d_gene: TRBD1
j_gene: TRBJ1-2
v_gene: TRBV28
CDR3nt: TGTGCCAGCAGTTCTGGACAGGGGGGATATGGCTACACCTTC
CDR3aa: CASSSGQGGYGYTF

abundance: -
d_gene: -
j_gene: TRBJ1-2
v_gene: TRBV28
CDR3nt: TGTGCCAGCAGTTTGGAGCAGGGTATAGTCTATGGCTACACCTTC
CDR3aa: CASSLEQGIVYGYTF

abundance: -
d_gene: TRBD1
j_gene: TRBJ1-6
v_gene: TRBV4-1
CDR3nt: TGCGCCAGCAGCCAAGGGGACAGACCGAATTCACCCCTCCACTTT
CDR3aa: CASSQGDRPNSPLHF

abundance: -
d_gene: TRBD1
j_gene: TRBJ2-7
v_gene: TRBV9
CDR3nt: TGTGCCAGCAGCGTACAGGGGGCGAGCTACGAGCAGTACTTC
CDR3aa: CASSVQGASYEQYF

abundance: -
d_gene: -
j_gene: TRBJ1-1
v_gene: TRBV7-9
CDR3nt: TGTGCCAGCAGCTCGACAGGTTTTTCTTTCTTT
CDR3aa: CASSSTGFSFF

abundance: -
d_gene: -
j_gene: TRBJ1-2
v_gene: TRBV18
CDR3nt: TGTGCCAGCTCAGTGAACCAGGGCCAGTATGGCTACACCTTC
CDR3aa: CASSVNQGQYGYTF

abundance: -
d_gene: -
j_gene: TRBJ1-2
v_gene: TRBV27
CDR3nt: TGTGCCAGCAGTCTACGACTTGGCTATGGCTACACCTTC
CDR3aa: CASSLRLGYGYTF

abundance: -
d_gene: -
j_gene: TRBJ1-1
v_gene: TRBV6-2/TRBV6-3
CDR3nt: TGTGCCAGCAGTTACTCGAACGGGATTGAAGCTTTCTTT
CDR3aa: CASSYSNGIEAFF

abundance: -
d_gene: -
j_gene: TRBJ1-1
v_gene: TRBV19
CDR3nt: TGTGCCAGTAGCGATACCGGGAGGAGTGAAGCTTTCTTT
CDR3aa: CASSDTGRSEAFF

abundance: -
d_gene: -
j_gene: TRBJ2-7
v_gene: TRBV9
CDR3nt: TGTGCCAGCAGCGTAGGTAATAGCGGTCCCTACGAGCAGTACTTC
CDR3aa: CASSVGNSGPYEQYF

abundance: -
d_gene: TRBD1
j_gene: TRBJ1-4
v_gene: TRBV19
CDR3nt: TGTGCCAGTAGGAGGACAGGGGTTTCGTCTAATGAAAAACTGTTTTTT
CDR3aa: CASRRTGVSSNEKLFF

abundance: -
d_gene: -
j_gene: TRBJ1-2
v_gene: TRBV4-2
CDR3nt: TGTGCCAGCAGCCAAGTCCAGGAGGGGACTGGCTACACCTTC
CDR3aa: CASSQVQEGTGYTF

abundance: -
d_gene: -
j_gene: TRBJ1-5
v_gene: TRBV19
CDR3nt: TGTGCCACCCAAAGGGAGGGTGATAGCAATCAGCCCCAGCATTTT
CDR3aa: CATQREGDSNQPQHF

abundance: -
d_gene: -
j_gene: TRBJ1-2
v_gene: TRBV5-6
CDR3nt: TGTGCCAGCAGCTTGGACAGGACGACCCTTTCGCCCTATGGCTACACCTTC
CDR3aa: CASSLDRTTLSPYGYTF

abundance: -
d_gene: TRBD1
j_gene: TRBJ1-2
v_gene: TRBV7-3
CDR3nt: TGTGCCAGCAGCTTAGGGACAGGGGGCGCGGGAGGCTACACCTTC
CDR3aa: CASSLGTGGAGGYTF

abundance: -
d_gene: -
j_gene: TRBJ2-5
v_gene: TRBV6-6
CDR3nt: TGTGCCAGCACTCAATTGGGGGGAGAGACCCAGTACTTC
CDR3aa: CASTQLGGETQYF

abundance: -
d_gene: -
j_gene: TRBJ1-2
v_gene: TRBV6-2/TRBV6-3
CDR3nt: TGTGCCAGCAGCCGAGGGGGACGGAATGGCTACACCTTC
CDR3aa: CASSRGGRNGYTF

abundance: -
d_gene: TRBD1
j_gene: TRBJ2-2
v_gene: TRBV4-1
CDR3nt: TGCGCCAGCAGCCCGCCCCCCAGGGACAGGGACACCGGGGAGCTGTTTTTT
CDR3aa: CASSPPPRDRDTGELFF

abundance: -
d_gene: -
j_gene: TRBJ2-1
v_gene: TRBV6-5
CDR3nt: TGTGCCAGCAGTTACTCGATCGCAGGGAGGGAGCAGTTCTTC
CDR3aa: CASSYSIAGREQFF

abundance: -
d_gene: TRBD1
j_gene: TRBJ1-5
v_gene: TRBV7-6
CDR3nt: TGTGCCAGCAGCTTATGGGCCGCAGGGGGCCTAAGCAATCAGCCCCAGCATTTT
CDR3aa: CASSLWAAGGLSNQPQHF

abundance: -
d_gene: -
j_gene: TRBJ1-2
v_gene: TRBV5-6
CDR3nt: TGTGCCACCAAAAAATGGCAGGGGTTTATGGATGGCTACACCTTC
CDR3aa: CATKKWQGFMDGYTF

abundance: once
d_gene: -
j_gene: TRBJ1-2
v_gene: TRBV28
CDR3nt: TGTGCCAGCAGTTTAACCGGACTGGACCGTCCTAACTATGGCTACACCTTC
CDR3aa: CASSLTGLDRPNYGYTF

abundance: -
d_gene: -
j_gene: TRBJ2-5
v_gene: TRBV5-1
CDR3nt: TGCGCCAGCAGCTTGGGACTCCAAGAGACCCAGTACTTC
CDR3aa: CASSLGLQETQYF

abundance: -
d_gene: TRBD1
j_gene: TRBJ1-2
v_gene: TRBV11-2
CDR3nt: TGTGCCAGCAGACCCATACAGGGGGCGAAGCCTAACTATGGCTACACCTTC
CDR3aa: CASRPIQGAKPNYGYTF

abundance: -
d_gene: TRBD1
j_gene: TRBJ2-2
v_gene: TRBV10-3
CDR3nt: TGTGCCATCAGTGAGTCGAACAGGGGGCCAACCGGGGAGCTGTTTTTT
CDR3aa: CAISESNRGPTGELFF